This T cell receptor beta chain was captured in a study of a mutant IDH1 vaccine in newly diagnosed glioma. Overall study: The start of vaccination came 4-6 weeks after radiotherapy alone, or with temozolomide cycles. The treated population exhibited a male proportion of roughly 60%, a female proportion of roughly 40%, and a mean age of 40.4 years.

Time point denoted: week 47, end of study. Topical imiquimod accompanied each vaccine dose, which consisted of 300 ug of mutant IDH1 20-mer peptide. Across weeks 1, 3, 5, 7, 11, 15, 19 and 23, patients received a vaccination each time, eight in all. Trimming at V came to 3 bases and at J to 3 bases, leaving 7 bases not matched to a gene. CDR3 size: 16 residues. Germline CDR1 and CDR2: LNHNV and YYDKDF (reference sequence). Concerning this clone: As yet, its antigen is unknown.

Using immunoSEQ multiplex PCR, the repertoire was profiled, and TCRdb retains in-frame clones only, with some absent. The sample contains under 60,000 clones, over 75% of which appear only once. The gene calls are TRBV15 and TRBJ1-3, with 8 nucleotides matching TRBD1. The sequencing used PBMCs, collected from a glioma patient whose treatment included an IDH1 peptide vaccine. This sequence originates from a woman aged 40 to 49 with glioma. Some clones in this sample may be carry-over from other donors' samples. As DNA, the CDR3 is TGTGCCACCAGCAGTGGTCAGGGGGCGCTTGGAAACACCATATATTTT. Translated, it gives CATSSGQGALGNTIYF.